These T cell receptor beta chains were read from a single sample in a study of blood T cell repertoires in COVID-19. Assay: immunoSEQ multiplex PCR; the TCRdb copy retains only in-frame clones and omits some. The sample holds some 120,000 clones, about 80% seen once. Specimen: peripheral blood. The receptors shown here come from a woman between 50 and 59 years old with acute or convalescent COVID-19. Both conserved end residues are trimmed from each CDR3. The size field is filled for only some rows; it gives once, few, many or a size class.

J,length,size,V,CDR3
TRBJ2-7,14,NA,TRBV27,ASSLRLGGIFYEQY
TRBJ1-4,11,NA,TRBV24-1,ATSTGVNEKLF
TRBJ1-6,11,NA,TRBV5-8,ASSFDRSSPLH
TRBJ1-1,12,NA,TRBV5-1,ASSGRGEDTEAF
TRBJ2-7,14,NA,TRBV15,ATSRDKGTGGYEQY
TRBJ2-1,10,NA,TRBV12-3/TRBV12-4,ASSLGGGEQF
TRBJ2-1,12,NA,TRBV6-6,ALSGSGTLNEQF
TRBJ1-1,13,NA,TRBV14,ASSQDVNRVAEAF
TRBJ2-1,13,NA,TRBV27,ASSWSLPRGDEQF
TRBJ2-1,14,NA,TRBV2,ASVRGVGGGLNEQF
TRBJ2-2,13,NA,TRBV11-1,ASSRTGGNTGELF
TRBJ1-5,13,NA,TRBV24-1,ATSDPEISNQPQH
TRBJ2-1,11,NA,TRBV7-9,ASTRTDYNEQF
TRBJ2-3,11,once,TRBV18,ASSRVPLGTQY
TRBJ2-7,10,once,TRBV29-1,SVVGDTYEQY
TRBJ1-5,12,NA,TRBV19,ASSKGDLNQPQH
TRBJ1-2,13,NA,TRBV5-5,ASSSRDSLFYGYT
TRBJ1-6,12,NA,TRBV6-5,ASTQDRINSPLH
TRBJ1-4,13,NA,TRBV5-8,ASSLMGQTNEKLF
TRBJ2-2,13,NA,TRBV9,ASSPLLSGDGELF
TRBJ1-5,13,NA,TRBV20-1,SASPSSYSNQPQH
TRBJ1-3,15,NA,TRBV5-1,ASSLAGTESSGNTIY